This T cell receptor (beta chain) was sequenced for a study of human T cells and chemical hapten exposure. Study information: Predominantly women, the patients had alopecia areata, totalis or universalis.

The sample's time point: patch test 1, 2 weeks after DPC sensitization. Specified treatment: therapeutic diphenylcyclopropenone sensitization with weekly scalp DPC. At every patch-test visit, blood was drawn before the patch test was applied. The starting material, unfractionated whole blood, was used for total RNA extraction. Germline CDR1 is DFQATT and CDR2 is SNEGSKA (reference sequence). This CDR3 is 13 amino acids long. Trimming shortened V by 5 bases and J by 2 bases, and 12 bases separated the two germline ends. TCRdb reprocessed the RACE reads via MiXCR and lists one record per CDR3 protein. In the table there are under 450,000 distinct CDR3 sequences, about 4.8% of which are singletons.

The chain couples TRBV20-1 to TRBJ1-2; no firm D call. Material: whole blood, obtained in connection with sensitization to the hapten diphenylcyclopropenone (DPC). The TCR sequence derives from a woman aged 45 to 65 with alopecia areata. Some clones in this sample may be carry-over from other donors' samples. The CDR3 is CSAPSGYNYGYTF. The CDR3 region has the DNA TGCAGTGCTCCCTCCGGATACAACTATGGCTACACCTTC.